The 18 T cell receptor beta chains below come from one sample, sequenced in a study of T cells after yellow fever vaccination. TCRdb passed the 5' RACE reads through MiXCR, listing each CDR3 protein once. The sample lists 120,000 or so distinct CDR3 sequences, nearly 15% occurring once. This sample comprised CD8+ T cells sorted from PBMCs, obtained 5 days after the yellow fever booster vaccination. These receptor sequences come from a man aged 18 to 30 who received the YFV17D yellow fever vaccine.

The chain recombines TRBV7-2 with TRBJ2-7; D perhaps matches TRBD1 (5 bases). Germline CDR1 reads SGHTA; CDR2 reads FQGNSA. This CDR3 contains 17 residues. Trimming removed 4 bases from V and 2 bases from J, with 21 bases in between. For the CDR3, the DNA is TGTGCCAGCAGCTCCCCTCCGGTGGGGCGGATAACCTACGAGCAGTACTTC. Translation gives CASSSPPVGRITYEQYF.

Only a few counts were recorded for this clonotype. The chain links TRBV13 to TRBJ2-2; TRBD2 matches 8 bases. Germline V lookup: CDR1 PRHDT, CDR2 FYEKMQ (reference sequence). The ends lost 0 bases at V and 8 bases at J; junction bases unmatched: 11. This CDR3 contains 17 residues. The CDR3 DNA reads as TGTGCCAGCAGCTTAGGGCTAGCGGGCTTTAAACGAGGGGAGCTGTTTTTT. This translates into CASSLGLAGFKRGELFF.

This clonotype has more than one count but fewer than ten. The chain is built from TRBV15 and TRBJ2-2, with D maybe TRBD2 (5 bases). Germline CDR1 and CDR2: LNHNV and YYDKDF (reference sequence). Trimming took 3 bases from V and 5 from J, leaving 13 bases between them. This CDR3 is built from 15 residues. CDR3 sequence reads: CATSRMGRGTGELFF. CDR3 in DNA: TGTGCCACCAGCAGGATGGGCCGAGGGACCGGGGAGCTGTTTTTT.

This clonotype was detected a few times. V is TRBV10-3 and J is TRBJ2-7; TRBD1 might be the D (6 bases). From germline, CDR1 is ENHRY and CDR2 SYGVKD. The V gene lost 3 bases and the J gene lost 4 bases, with 13 bases spanning the gap. The CDR3 covers 14 residues. This CDR3 reads CAISDPGRGYEQYV. For the CDR3, the DNA is TGTGCCATCAGTGACCCCGGTAGGGGGTACGAGCAGTACGTC.

This clonotype occurred many times. The rearrangement links TRBV7-7 to TRBJ2-7; unclear D gene. CDR3 size: 13 residues. V lost 2 bases and J 0 bases, leaving 5 bases between the germline ends. CDR1 SSHAT and CDR2 FNYEAQ come from the germline V gene (reference sequence). CDR3 sequence: CASSLSSSYEQYF. The CDR3 DNA reads as TGTGCCAGCAGCTTATCGAGCTCCTACGAGCAGTACTTC.

V is TRBV27 and J is TRBJ2-7; D possibly corresponds to TRBD2 (7 bases). The V end lost 6 bases, the J end lost 2 bases, and 8 bases lay between the germline ends. The CDR3 runs to 12 residues. Germline CDR1 MNHEY, CDR2 SMNVEV (reference sequence). This chain's CDR3 is CASRRGPYEQYF. CDR3 DNA sequence: TGTGCCAGCAGGCGGGGGCCCTACGAGCAGTACTTC.

A word on this clonotype: Being one base from a much bigger clone, this may be a read error. The V and J genes are TRBV12-3 or TRBV12-4 and TRBJ2-1; the D gene is possibly TRBD2 (6 bases). V was clipped by 0 bases and J by 8 bases, with 17 bases between them. CDR3 length equals 16 residues. This CDR3 is CASSLASGERRYEQFF. The CDR3 DNA sequence: TGTGCCAGCAGTTTAGCCTCGGGGGAGCGACGCTATGAGCAGTTCTTC.

V and J are TRBV5-5 and TRBJ2-7, with 9 bases fitting TRBD1. The CDR3 consists of 15 residues. Germline values: CDR1 SGHKS, CDR2 YYEKEE (reference sequence). Losses at the gene ends were 4 bases for V and 2 bases for J; bases not matched to a gene: 7. CDR3 region: CASSRQGGPTYEQYF. CDR3 bases: TGTGCCAGCAGCCGACAGGGGGGGCCCACCTACGAGCAGTACTTC.

This chain connects TRBV5-1 to TRBJ1-6; 7 bases agree with TRBD1. Germline V CDR1 and CDR2: SGHRS, YFSETQ. This CDR3 is built from 15 residues. V dropped 0 bases and J dropped 14; count of bases not matched to a gene: 11. CDR3 sequence: CASSLGQGPETSLHF. In DNA, the CDR3 is TGCGCCAGCAGCTTGGGACAGGGACCAGAAACGTCCCTCCACTTT.

The rearrangement joins TRBV12-5 to TRBJ1-5; D possibly corresponds to TRBD1 (6 bases). Trimming removed 3 bases from V and 0 bases from J, with 18 bases in between. The CDR3 length is 18 residues. Germline-derived CDR1 and CDR2 are LGHNT and FRNRAP. The CDR3 DNA is TGTGCTAGTGGTTTTTTTCTGGACAGAAAGCTTAGCAATCAGCCCCAGCATTTT. Its translation is CASGFFLDRKLSNQPQHF. Together with reference TRBV12-5 and TRBJ1-5, the CDR3 gives the full variable domain: DARVTQTPRHKVTEMGQEVTMRCQPILGHNTVFWYRQTMMQGLELLAYFRNRAPLDDSGMPKDRFSAEMPDATLATLKIQPSEPRDSAVYFCASGFFLDRKLSNQPQHFGDGTRLSIL.

This clonotype has more than one count but fewer than ten. V and J are TRBV6-5 and TRBJ1-2, with D perhaps matching TRBD1 (5 bases). Trimming removed 6 bases at V and 8 bases at J, with 19 bases between. This CDR3 has 14 residues. From germline, CDR1 is MNHEY and CDR2 SVGAGI. CDR3 protein: CASRRSKGSAGYTF. DNA of the CDR3: TGTGCCAGCAGGCGATCTAAGGGGTCAGCAGGCTACACCTTC.

This clonotype has only a few counts. The rearrangement joins TRBV6-2 or TRBV6-3 to TRBJ2-7; D is possibly TRBD1 (5 bases). V shed 8 bases and J shed 6 bases, with 11 bases lying between them. Germline V gives CDR1 MNHEY, CDR2 SVGEGT. The CDR3 extends over 11 amino acids. The CDR3 sequence is CASEGALEQYF. CDR3 sequence (DNA): TGTGCCAGCGAAGGGGCACTCGAGCAGTACTTC.

This chain links TRBV7-6 with TRBJ2-1; D tentatively reads TRBD1 or TRBD2 (5 bases each). Germline V gene sequence: CDR1 SGHVS, CDR2 FNYEAQ. With 4 bases removed from V and 10 bases from J, the gap between germline ends came to 20 bases. The CDR3 runs 15 residues. DNA of the CDR3: TGTGCCAGCAGCTCGGGGACGGATGCTCTCGGGGAGCAGTTCTTC. Translation: CASSSGTDALGEQFF.

This clonotype was counted at least ten times. V and J are TRBV27 and TRBJ2-3; 10 nucleotides agree with TRBD2. CDR1 and CDR2 from the germline V gene are MNHEY and SMNVEV (reference sequence). This CDR3 spans 16 amino acids. The J segment lost 7 bases and the V segment lost 2 bases, leaving 9 bases of the junction unmatched. The CDR3 bases are TGTGCCAGCAGTTTAAATCCAGCGGGGGGGCCAAATACGCAGTATTTT. Encoded protein: CASSLNPAGGPNTQYF.

The V call is TRBV14, the J call TRBJ2-3; D may match TRBD1 or TRBD2 (6 bases each). The CDR3 is made up of 14 amino acids. The V end was cut by 4 bases, the J end by 4 bases, with 12 bases between. Looked up from germline, CDR1 is SGHDN and CDR2 is FVKESK. CDR3 DNA sequence: TGTGCCAGCAGCCTAGAGGGGGGTGCAGATACGCAGTATTTT. Encoded protein: CASSLEGGADTQYF.

The chain has TRBV6-6 and TRBJ1-5, with TRBD1 identical over 8 bases. The CDR3 sequence is 15 residues long. Per the germline V gene, CDR1 is MNHNY and CDR2 is SVGAGI (reference sequence). J lost 0 bases, V lost 7 bases, and 5 bases had no gene match. The CDR3 loop is CASIQGAHSNQPQHF. In DNA, the CDR3 is TGTGCCAGCATCCAGGGGGCTCATAGCAATCAGCCCCAGCATTTT.

This rearrangement joins TRBV7-6 to TRBJ2-5, with D possibly being TRBD1 (5 bases). The V and J ends lost 1 base and 2 bases respectively, with 14 bases between them. CDR1 and CDR2 from the germline V gene are SGHVS and FNYEAQ. This CDR3 is built from 16 residues. CDR3 protein: CASSLGQTSPQETQYF. DNA of the CDR3: TGTGCCAGCAGCTTAGGACAGACATCACCACAAGAGACCCAGTACTTC.

This clonotype was recorded many times. The V and J genes are TRBV7-9 and TRBJ2-7; D is unresolved. Trimming left V 2 bases short and J 5 bases short, with 13 bases between. Per the germline V gene, CDR1 is SEHNR and CDR2 is FQNEAQ (reference sequence). The CDR3 is 14 residues long. The CDR3 is CASSLTPSYHEQYV. DNA of the CDR3: TGTGCCAGCAGCTTAACCCCTTCGTACCACGAGCAGTACGTC.